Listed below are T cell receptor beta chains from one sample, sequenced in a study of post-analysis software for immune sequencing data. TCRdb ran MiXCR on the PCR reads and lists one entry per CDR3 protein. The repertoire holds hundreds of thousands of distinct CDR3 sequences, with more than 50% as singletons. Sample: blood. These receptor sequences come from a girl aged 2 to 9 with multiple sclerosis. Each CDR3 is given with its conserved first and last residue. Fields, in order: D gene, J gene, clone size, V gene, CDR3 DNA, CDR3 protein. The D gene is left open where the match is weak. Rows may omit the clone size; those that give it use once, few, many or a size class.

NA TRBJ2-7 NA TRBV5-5 TGTGCCAGCAGCCGATCTTCTGGGGGGCTGAACGAGCAGTACTTC CASSRSSGGLNEQYF
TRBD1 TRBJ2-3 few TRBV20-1 TGCAGTGCTAGAGATCCTAAGGGGGCAAACACAGATACGCAGTATTTT CSARDPKGANTDTQYF
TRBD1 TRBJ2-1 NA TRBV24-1 TGTGCCACCAGTGGGACTGGGGGACAGGGGCTCGCGCGTTCCCAATATGAGCAGTTCTTC CATSGTGGQGLARSQYEQFF
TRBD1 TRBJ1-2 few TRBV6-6 TGTGCCAGCAGCCCCCATACAGGGGATTGGGGCTACACCTTC CASSPHTGDWGYTF
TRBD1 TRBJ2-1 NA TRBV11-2 TGTGCCAGCAGCCGCATGGCCTGGACAACCCGGGACAGGGGGCGTTCGAGTAATGAGCAGTTCTTC CASSRMAWTTRDRGRSSNEQFF
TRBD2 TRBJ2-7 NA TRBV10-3 TGTGCCATCAGTGAATTAGCGGGCTACGAGCAGTACTTC CAISELAGYEQYF
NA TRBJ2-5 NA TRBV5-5 TGTGCCAGCAGCTTGGAATCGGGTGGAGTGACCCAGTACTTC CASSLESGGVTQYF
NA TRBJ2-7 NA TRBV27 TGTGCCAGCAGTTCAGCAGGGGGGCAAGACGAGCAGTACTTC CASSSAGGQDEQYF
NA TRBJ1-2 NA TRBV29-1 TGCAGCGTTGCAAGATTCGACAGGACCTATGGCTACACCTTC CSVARFDRTYGYTF
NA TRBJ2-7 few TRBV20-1 TGCAGTGCTGGCCGGGACGGGAGCTCCTACGAGCAGTACTTC CSAGRDGSSYEQYF
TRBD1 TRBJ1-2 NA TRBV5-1 TGCGCCAGCAGCTTTTCCGGGACAGGGGCCGCCGAAGGCTACACCTTC CASSFSGTGAAEGYTF
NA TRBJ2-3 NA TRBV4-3 TGCGCCAGCAGCCAATGGGCGTCGGATACGCAGTATTTT CASSQWASDTQYF
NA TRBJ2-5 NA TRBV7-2 TGTGCCAGCAGCCCGGACCGGCGGGAGACCCAGTACTTC CASSPDRRETQYF
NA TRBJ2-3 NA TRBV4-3 TGCGCCAGCAGCCAAGATCGGACACCGACCGATACGCAGTATTTT CASSQDRTPTDTQYF
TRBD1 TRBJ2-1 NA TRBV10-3 TGTGCCATCAGTGAACCCCGGGACAGGGGGTTCTTC CAISEPRDRGFF
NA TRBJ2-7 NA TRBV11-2 TGTGCCAGCAGCCTCAAAGGCGGGACTGGCTCCTACGAGCAGTACTTC CASSLKGGTGSYEQYF
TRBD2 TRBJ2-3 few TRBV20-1 TGCAGTGCTGGAGGAAGACTAGCGGGGGAAGATACGCAGTATTTT CSAGGRLAGEDTQYF
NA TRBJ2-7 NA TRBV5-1 TGCGCCAGCATGGCGGGACCCCGCGCCGAGCAGTACTTC CASMAGPRAEQYF
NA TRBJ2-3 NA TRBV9 TGTGCCAGCAGCGTAGTGGGGGAGTCTAGCACAGATACGCAGTATTTT CASSVVGESSTDTQYF
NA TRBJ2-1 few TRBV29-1 TGCAGCGTTGAACAAGCAAATGAGCAGTTCTTC CSVEQANEQFF
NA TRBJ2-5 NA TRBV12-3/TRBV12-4 TGTGCCAGCAGTTTCGCGGAAGAGACCCAGTACTTC CASSFAEETQYF
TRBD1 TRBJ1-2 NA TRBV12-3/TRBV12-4 TGTGCCAGCAGTTCCGCTCGACAGGGAGGAGGCTACACCTTC CASSSARQGGGYTF
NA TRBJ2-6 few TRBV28 TGTGCCAGCAGTTCTCCAGGGGCTTTGGCCAACGTCCTGACTTTC CASSSPGALANVLTF
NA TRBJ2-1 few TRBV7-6 TGTGCCAGCAGCGCCCGCGCCGCAGCGACCGAGCAGTTCTTC CASSARAAATEQFF
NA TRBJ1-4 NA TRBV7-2 TGTGCCAGCAGCTTCTCGACCGGCTGGAATGAAAAACTGTTTTTT CASSFSTGWNEKLFF
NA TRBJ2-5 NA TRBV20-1 TGCAGTGCTAGACCCGTGGGGCAAGAGACCCAGTACTTC CSARPVGQETQYF
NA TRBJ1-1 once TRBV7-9 TGTGCCAGCAGCTCGGGGCCCGAGACAGCGACGAACACTGAAGCTTTCTTT CASSSGPETATNTEAFF
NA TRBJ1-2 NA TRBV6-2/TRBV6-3 TGTGCCAGCCTCGCGGCCGGGTATGGCTACACCTTC CASLAAGYGYTF
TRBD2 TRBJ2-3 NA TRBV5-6 TGTGCCAGCAGCAGGCGTTGGACTAGCGGCACAGATACGCAGTATTTT CASSRRWTSGTDTQYF
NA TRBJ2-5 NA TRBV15 TGTGCCACCAGCAGGGGGTACAATGGGGAGCAGTACTTC CATSRGYNGEQYF
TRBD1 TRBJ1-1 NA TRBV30 TGTGCCTGGAGTCCGGGACAGGGTGAAGCTTTCTTT CAWSPGQGEAFF
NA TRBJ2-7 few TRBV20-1 TGCAGTGCTAGAGCTCCGGGACTCAGTAGCTCCTACGAGCAGTACTTC CSARAPGLSSSYEQYF
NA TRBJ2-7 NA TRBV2 TGTGCCAGCAGTAAGCCGGGGGGCAGCTCCTACAATGAGCAGTACTTC CASSKPGGSSYNEQYF
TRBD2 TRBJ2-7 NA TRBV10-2 TGCGCCAGCAGTGAGTCGGGACGACTAGCGGGATTCCACGAGCAGTACTTC CASSESGRLAGFHEQYF
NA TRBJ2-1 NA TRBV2 TGTGCCAGCAGCCCGACGGTTGAGCAGTTCTTC CASSPTVEQFF
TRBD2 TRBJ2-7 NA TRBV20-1 TGCAGTGCTAGAGCAGCGGGAGGGTCCTACGAGCAGTACTTC CSARAAGGSYEQYF
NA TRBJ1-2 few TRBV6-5 TGTGCCAGCAGTTTGAATGGTCAAAACTATGGCTACACCTTC CASSLNGQNYGYTF
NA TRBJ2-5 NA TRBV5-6 TGTGCCAGCAGCTTGGGGCAGGGAAAGCCCCGGGAGACCCAGTACTTC CASSLGQGKPRETQYF
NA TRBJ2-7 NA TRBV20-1 TGCAGTGCTAGCAGGGGATCGGAGCAGTACTTC CSASRGSEQYF
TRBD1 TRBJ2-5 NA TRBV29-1 TGCAGCGTTGGGGGGACAGGCCAGCTGAGGAAGACCCAGTACTTC CSVGGTGQLRKTQYF
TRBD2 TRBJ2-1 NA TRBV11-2 TGTGCCTCCCAGTTGATGGGACTAGCGGGGAACAATGAGCAGTTCTTC CASQLMGLAGNNEQFF
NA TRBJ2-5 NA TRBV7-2 TGTGCCAGCAGCCCGGTGGAAGACTCCCAAGAGACCCAGTACTTC CASSPVEDSQETQYF
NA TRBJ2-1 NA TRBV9 TGTGCCAGCAGCGTAGTTAGCGGTTCCTACAATGAGCAGTTCTTC CASSVVSGSYNEQFF
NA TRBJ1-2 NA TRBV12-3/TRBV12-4 TGTGCCAGCAGTGGTCAGGGGATCTATGGCTACACCTTC CASSGQGIYGYTF
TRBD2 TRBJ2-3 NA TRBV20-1 TGCAGTGCTTGGGGCGGGGGGCCCACAGATACGCAGTATTTT CSAWGGGPTDTQYF
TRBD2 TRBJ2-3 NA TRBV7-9 TGTGCCAGCCGGGTTCTAGCGGGAGGGCCGGATACGCAGTATTTT CASRVLAGGPDTQYF
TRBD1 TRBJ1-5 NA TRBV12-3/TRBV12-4 TGTGCCAGCACCCCAGACAGGGGCAATCAGCCCCGGCATTTT CASTPDRGNQPRHF
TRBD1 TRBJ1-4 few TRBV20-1 TGCAGTGCTCTAGACAGGGCAACCCAAAAACTGTTTTTT CSALDRATQKLFF